Listed here are 30 T cell receptor beta chains from one sample, sequenced in a study of T cell repertoires in cytomegalovirus infection. No antigens are known for them. TCRdb re-analysed the reads in MiXCR, keeping a single row per CDR3 protein. Of a few hundred thousand distinct CDR3 sequences in the sample, more than 30% were seen once. The sequencing used cultured PBMCs, collected from culture after CMV antigen stimulation. These receptors all come from a human donor in good health (CMV status not recorded). Some clones in this sample may be carry-over from other donors' samples.

Remarks on this clonotype: A read error may account for a junction end that differs from germline. J is TRBJ2-2 and V is TRBV4-1; the match to TRBD1 covers 8 bases. Germline CDR1 reads MGHRA; CDR2 reads YSYEKL. The CDR3 is made up of 16 amino acids. The CDR3 DNA reads as TGCGCCAGCAGCCAGCCGGGACAGGCGAAGACCGGGGAGCTGTTTTTT. Amino acids: CASSQPGQAKTGELFF.

The chain has TRBV7-2 and TRBJ2-5; D perhaps matches TRBD2 (6 bases). This CDR3 is built from 17 residues. V lost 4 bases and J lost 2, with 20 bases in between. Looked up from germline, CDR1 is SGHTA and CDR2 is FQGNSA. CDR3 nucleotides: TGTGCCAGCAGCTCGCCTCCATGGGCTAGCGAACAAGAGACCCAGTACTTC. It yields the protein CASSSPPWASEQETQYF.

The rearrangement joins TRBV4-1 to TRBJ2-7, with a weak D call TRBD2 (6 bases). Per germline, CDR1 MGHRA and CDR2 YSYEKL. V was clipped by 1 base and J by 5 bases, with 15 bases between them. The CDR3 sequence is 15 residues long. The CDR3, as DNA: TGCGCCAGCAGCCAAGTGGAGGGGACCGGGAACGAGCAGTACTTC. Translating it yields CASSQVEGTGNEQYF.

The chain links TRBV20-1 to TRBJ2-1, with 10 positions matching TRBD2. CDR1 and CDR2 (germline): DFQATT, SNEGSKA (reference sequence). This CDR3 has 15 residues. V was pared by 0 bases and J by 3 bases, with 2 bases of the junction left unmatched. Here the CDR3 reads CSARDVAGGYNEQFF. For the CDR3, the DNA is TGCAGTGCTAGAGATGTAGCGGGAGGCTACAATGAGCAGTTCTTC.

V is TRBV7-6 and J is TRBJ2-7; 7 bases agree with TRBD2. The V gene end was trimmed by 0 bases and the J gene end by 2 bases; junction bases not matched to a gene: 7. Germline CDR1 and CDR2: SGHVS and FNYEAQ. The CDR3 contains 16 residues. The CDR3 bases are TGTGCCAGCAGCTTAGCGCTGGGCGGGGGTACCTACGAGCAGTACTTC. This translates into CASSLALGGGTYEQYF.

The rearrangement uses TRBV4-1 and TRBJ2-3; the D is unclear. Trimming pared 0 bases from V and 2 bases from J, leaving 9 bases between. The germline gives CDR1 MGHRA, CDR2 YSYEKL. The CDR3 is 15 amino acids. As DNA, the CDR3 is TGCGCCAGCAGCCAAGAGGGCAGGTACACAGATACGCAGTATTTT. Translation gives CASSQEGRYTDTQYF.

The V and J genes are TRBV5-4 and TRBJ2-1, with 9 nucleotides matching TRBD2. CDR1 is SGHNT and CDR2 is YYREEE in the germline V gene (reference sequence). This CDR3 comprises 17 residues. The V segment lost 1 base and the J segment 0 bases; nucleotides outside the gene matches: 5. The CDR3 protein is CASSLMTSGSSYNEQFF. CDR3 coding DNA: TGTGCCAGCAGCTTGATGACTAGCGGTAGCTCCTACAATGAGCAGTTCTTC.

This clonotype was found a few times. The chain links TRBV10-3 to TRBJ2-5, with TRBD2 matching over 7 bases. This CDR3 is built from 11 residues. J lost 4 bases, V lost 10 bases, and 3 bases had no gene match. Germline V CDR1 and CDR2: ENHRY, SYGVKD. The CDR3, as DNA: TGTGCCACCGGACTAGGAGAGACCCAGTACTTC. It encodes CATGLGETQYF.

The chain links TRBV2 to TRBJ1-1, with D possibly matching TRBD1 (5 bases). Per germline, CDR1 SNHLY and CDR2 FYNNEI. This CDR3 comprises 15 residues. With 3 bases removed from V and 6 bases from J, the gap between germline ends came to 17 bases. CDR3 sequence reads: CASSDRDGTGAEAFF. CDR3 bases: TGTGCCAGCAGTGACCGGGACGGAACGGGCGCTGAAGCTTTCTTT.

DNA for the CDR3: TGTGCCATCAGTGCTACAGGGGAAGATGGCTACACCTTC. Its translation: CAISATGEDGYTF. The chain couples TRBV10-3 to TRBJ1-2; TRBD1 matches 7 bases. The CDR3 runs 13 residues. V shed 4 bases and J 6 bases; nucleotides not matched to a gene: 5. Germline V gives CDR1 ENHRY, CDR2 SYGVKD.

This clonotype was counted ten times or more. The V gene is TRBV7-2, the J gene TRBJ2-1; 7 positions match TRBD2. J was trimmed by 2 bases and V by 7 bases; bases with no gene match: 8. The V gene's germline CDR1 is SGHTA and CDR2 FQGNSA. CDR3 length: 15 amino acids. CDR3 coding DNA: TGTGCCAGCACCCCCCCAGGACTAGCCTACAATGAGCAGTTCTTC. It is translated as CASTPPGLAYNEQFF.

V usage is TRBV19 and J usage is TRBJ2-3; 13 bases line up with TRBD2. This CDR3 contains 17 residues. The V gene end was trimmed by 3 bases and the J gene end by 4 bases; junction bases not matched to a gene: 7. CDR1 and CDR2 from the germline V gene are LNHDA and SQIVND (reference sequence). This CDR3 reads CASSIRRGLAGADTQYF. The CDR3 DNA reads TGTGCCAGTAGTATCCGACGCGGACTAGCGGGAGCAGATACGCAGTATTTT.

The V call is TRBV11-2, the J call TRBJ2-1; D remains ambiguous. This CDR3 is 18 amino acids long. CDR1 is SGHAT, CDR2 FQNNGV, per germline. Trimming removed 0 bases from V and 3 bases from J, with 18 bases in between. The CDR3 reads CASSLEVSRTRFYNEQFF. The CDR3 coding sequence is TGTGCCAGCAGCTTAGAAGTTAGTCGGACGCGATTCTACAATGAGCAGTTCTTC.

The rearrangement joins TRBV20-1 to TRBJ2-1; no clear D gene. This CDR3 has 12 amino acids. Trimming cost V 3 bases and J 4 bases, with 7 bases left between them. The germline V gene encodes CDR1 DFQATT and CDR2 SNEGSKA (reference sequence). CDR3 nucleotides: TGCAGTGCTAGGCCCCTTTACAATGAGCAGTTCTTC. It is translated as CSARPLYNEQFF.

The table lists this clonotype with a few counts. The V call is TRBV7-2, the J call TRBJ1-4, with TRBD1 as a possible D gene (6 bases). There are 15 residues in the CDR3. Trimming stripped 5 bases from V and 5 bases from J, with 15 bases between. CDR1 SGHTA and CDR2 FQGNSA come from the germline V gene. CDR3 protein: CASSPDPDRNEKLFF. The CDR3 nucleotides read TGTGCCAGCAGCCCCGATCCGGACAGAAATGAAAAACTGTTTTTT.

The chain uses TRBV10-3 and TRBJ2-7, with D tentatively TRBD1 (5 bases). With 0 bases removed from V and 2 bases from J, the gap between germline ends came to 14 bases. Looked up from germline, CDR1 is ENHRY and CDR2 is SYGVKD. The CDR3 is made up of 16 amino acids. CDR3 sequence: CAISESTRTTPYEQYF. CDR3 bases: TGTGCCATCAGTGAGTCTACCCGGACAACCCCCTACGAGCAGTACTTC.

The chain joins TRBV28 to TRBJ1-1, with D perhaps matching TRBD1 (5 bases). Trimming cost V 6 bases and J 5 bases, with 13 bases left between them. Germline V gene data show CDR1 as MDHEN and CDR2 as SYDVKM. The CDR3 consists of 13 residues. Here the CDR3 DNA reads TGTGCCAGCAGAAACAGTGGGGGGACTGAAGCTTTCTTT. Protein: CASRNSGGTEAFF. The full variable domain, with the rest looked up from reference TRBV28 and TRBJ1-1, is DVKVTQSSRYLVKRTGEKVFLECVQDMDHENMFWYRQDPGLGLRLIYFSYDVKMKEKGDIPEGYSVSREKKERFSLILESASTNQTSMYLCASRNSGGTEAFFGQGTRLTVV.

The table lists this clonotype with a few counts. The chain links TRBV20-1 to TRBJ1-1; D is uncertain. Trimming left V 2 bases short and J 1 base short, with 8 bases between. Germline V gene lookup returns CDR1 DFQATT and CDR2 SNEGSKA (reference sequence). The CDR3 contains 13 residues. The CDR3 protein is CSARSVRNTEAFF. The CDR3 region has the DNA TGCAGTGCTAGATCTGTCCGGAACACTGAAGCTTTCTTT.

This clonotype has a handful of counts. V gene TRBV19 combines with J gene TRBJ1-5; 10 positions agree with TRBD1. This CDR3 has 13 residues. The junction had 9 bases not matched to a gene; V was cut back by 8 bases and J by 11 bases. The germline gives CDR1 LNHDA, CDR2 SQIVND (reference sequence). DNA for the CDR3: TGTGCCAGTTCTTGGACAGGGGGAATAGCCCAGCATTTT. Amino acids: CASSWTGGIAQHF.

This chain connects TRBV6-2 or TRBV6-3 to TRBJ2-1; maybe TRBD1 (6 bases). Germline loops: CDR1 MNHEY, CDR2 SVGEGT. V lost 8 bases, J lost 5 bases, and 22 bases lay in between. The CDR3 extends over 16 amino acids. CDR3 nucleotides: TGTGCCAGCGGCGGAACTAACAGGGTAGTCAACAATGAGCAGTTCTTC. Protein: CASGGTNRVVNNEQFF.

The chain joins TRBV12-3 or TRBV12-4 to TRBJ2-1; 11 positions match TRBD2. The ends lost 5 bases at V and 0 bases at J; junction bases unmatched: 6. The CDR3 spans 17 residues. The DNA for the CDR3 is TGTGCCAGCAGTCTCCGACTAGCGGGAATCTCCTACAATGAGCAGTTCTTC. Residues: CASSLRLAGISYNEQFF.

The chain links TRBV6-1 to TRBJ2-1; maybe TRBD2 (5 bases). From germline, CDR1 is MNHNS and CDR2 SASEGT. With 6 bases removed from V and 0 bases from J, the gap between germline ends came to 18 bases. The CDR3 spans 17 residues. This chain's CDR3 is CASRRLSGLSSYNEQFF. The CDR3 DNA reads TGTGCCAGCAGACGCCTCAGCGGCCTTAGCTCCTACAATGAGCAGTTCTTC.

The chain is built from TRBV27 and TRBJ2-7; 9 bases fit TRBD2. Unmatched junction bases numbered 14, after V lost 6 bases and J lost 2 bases. CDR1 is MNHEY, CDR2 SMNVEV, per germline (reference sequence). CDR3 length: 17 amino acids. The DNA of the CDR3 is TGTGCCAGCAGGCTAGCGGGGTTCGCACCAGTCCCCTACGAGCAGTACTTC. Encoded protein: CASRLAGFAPVPYEQYF.

The chain uses TRBV12-3 or TRBV12-4 and TRBJ1-2, with unresolved D. Trimming stripped 4 bases from V and 3 bases from J, with 15 bases between. The CDR3 length is 15 residues. CDR3 amino acids: CASSSSGRTYYGYTF. CDR3 nucleotide sequence: TGTGCCAGCAGTTCCAGTGGGCGGACCTACTATGGCTACACCTTC.

CDR3 in DNA: TGTGCCAGCAGCACAAGGACAGGGTACCACACTGAAGCTTTCTTT. Translated: CASSTRTGYHTEAFF. The V and J genes are TRBV7-2 and TRBJ1-1, with TRBD1 matching over 8 bases. Germline V gene sequence: CDR1 SGHTA, CDR2 FQGNSA. The CDR3 runs 15 residues. V was pared by 5 bases and J by 3 bases, with 8 bases of the junction left unmatched.

This clonotype was counted only a few times. The gene calls are TRBV2 and TRBJ2-1; no definite D call. CDR1 and CDR2 (germline): SNHLY, FYNNEI. The V end lost 7 bases, the J end lost 2 bases, and 12 bases lay between the germline ends. The length of the CDR3 is 14 residues. The CDR3 nucleotides are TGTGCCAGCACGCGACTTATTACCTACAATGAGCAGTTCTTC. Its translation: CASTRLITYNEQFF.

The chain links TRBV27 to TRBJ1-6; the D gene is possibly TRBD1 (5 bases). The CDR3 spans 16 residues. CDR1 is MNHEY and CDR2 is SMNVEV in the germline V gene (reference sequence). Trimming took off 6 bases at V and 7 bases at J, with 19 bases between the two ends. The CDR3 is CASRPQGGLENSPLHF. DNA for the CDR3: TGTGCCAGCAGACCCCAGGGAGGACTCGAGAATTCACCCCTCCACTTT.

This clonotype was counted only a few times. The rearrangement uses TRBV7-8 and TRBJ2-3; a weak D match, TRBD1 (6 bases). The CDR3 contains 16 residues. Germline CDR1 and CDR2: SGHVS and FQNEAQ. The ends were cut back, 5 bases at V and 4 bases at J, with 19 bases in the middle. DNA of the CDR3: TGTGCCAGCAGCCCATTTGTGGGGGCTGGGGCAGATACGCAGTATTTT. Amino acids: CASSPFVGAGADTQYF.

This chain connects TRBV7-2 to TRBJ2-5; either TRBD1 or TRBD2 may supply D (6 bases each). V lost 4 bases to trimming and J lost 5 bases, with 14 bases between them. There are 14 residues in the CDR3. CDR1 is SGHTA, CDR2 FQGNSA, per germline. The CDR3 region is CASSSRGVRETQYF. CDR3 bases: TGTGCCAGCAGCTCGAGGGGGGTACGGGAGACCCAGTACTTC.

This chain joins TRBV6-2 or TRBV6-3 and TRBJ2-1; D is ambiguous. V lost 7 bases and J 0 bases, leaving 13 bases between the germline ends. The CDR3 extends over 15 amino acids. Germline V gene lookup returns CDR1 MNHEY and CDR2 SVGEGT. DNA of the CDR3: TGTGCCAGCACCCAGACCGCCTACTCCTACAATGAGCAGTTCTTC. It specifies CASTQTAYSYNEQFF.